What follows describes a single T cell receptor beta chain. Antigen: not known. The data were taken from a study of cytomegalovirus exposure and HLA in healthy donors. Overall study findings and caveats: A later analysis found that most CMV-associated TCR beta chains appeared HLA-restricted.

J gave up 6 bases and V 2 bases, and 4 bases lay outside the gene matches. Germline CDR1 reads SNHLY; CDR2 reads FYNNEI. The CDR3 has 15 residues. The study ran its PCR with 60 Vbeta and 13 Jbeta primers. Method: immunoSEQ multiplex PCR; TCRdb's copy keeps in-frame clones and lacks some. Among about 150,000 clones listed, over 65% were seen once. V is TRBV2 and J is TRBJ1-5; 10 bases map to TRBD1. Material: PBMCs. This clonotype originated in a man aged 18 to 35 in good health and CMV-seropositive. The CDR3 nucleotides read TGTGCCAGCAGTGAATTAGGGACAGGGGCTCAGCCCCAGCATTTT. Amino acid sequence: CASSELGTGAQPQHF.